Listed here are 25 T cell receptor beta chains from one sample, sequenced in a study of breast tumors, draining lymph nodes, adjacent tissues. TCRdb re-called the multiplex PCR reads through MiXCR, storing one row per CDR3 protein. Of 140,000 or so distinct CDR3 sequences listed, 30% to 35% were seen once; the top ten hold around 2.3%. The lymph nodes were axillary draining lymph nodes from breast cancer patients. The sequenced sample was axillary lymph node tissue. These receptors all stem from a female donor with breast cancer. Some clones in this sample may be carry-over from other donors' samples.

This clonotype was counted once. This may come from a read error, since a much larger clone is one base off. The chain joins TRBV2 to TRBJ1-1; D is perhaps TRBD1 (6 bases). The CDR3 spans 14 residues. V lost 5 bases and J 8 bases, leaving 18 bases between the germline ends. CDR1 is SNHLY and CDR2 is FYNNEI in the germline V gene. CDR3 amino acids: CASSQGLGADEAFF. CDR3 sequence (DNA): TGTGCCAGCAGTCAGGGACTGGGGGCGGACGAAGCTTTCTTT.

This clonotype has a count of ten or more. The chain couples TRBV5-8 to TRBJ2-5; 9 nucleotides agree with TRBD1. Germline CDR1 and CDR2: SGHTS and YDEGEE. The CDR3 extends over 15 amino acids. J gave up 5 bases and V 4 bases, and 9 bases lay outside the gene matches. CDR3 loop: CASSPGQGGEETQYF. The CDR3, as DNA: TGTGCCAGCAGCCCGGGACAGGGAGGGGAGGAGACCCAGTACTTC.

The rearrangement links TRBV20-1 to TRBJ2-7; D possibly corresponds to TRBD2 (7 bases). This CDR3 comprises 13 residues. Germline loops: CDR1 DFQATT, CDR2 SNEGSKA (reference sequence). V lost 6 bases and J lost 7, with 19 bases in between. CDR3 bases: TGCAGTGCCACAGGGCTAGCGGACCATGAGCAGTACTTC. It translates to CSATGLADHEQYF.

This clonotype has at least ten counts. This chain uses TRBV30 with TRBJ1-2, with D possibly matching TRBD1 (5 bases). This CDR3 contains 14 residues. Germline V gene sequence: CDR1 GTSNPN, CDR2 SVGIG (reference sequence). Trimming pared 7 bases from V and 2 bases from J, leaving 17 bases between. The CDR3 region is CAYPRGPQNYGYTF. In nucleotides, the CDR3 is TGTGCCTACCCGAGGGGACCTCAGAACTATGGCTACACCTTC.

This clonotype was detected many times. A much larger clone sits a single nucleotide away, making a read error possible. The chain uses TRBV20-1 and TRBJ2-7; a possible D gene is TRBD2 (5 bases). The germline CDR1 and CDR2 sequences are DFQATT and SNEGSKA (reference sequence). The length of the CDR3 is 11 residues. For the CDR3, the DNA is TGCAGTGCGGAACGGGGTTCCGAGCAGTCCTTC. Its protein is CSAERGSEQSF.

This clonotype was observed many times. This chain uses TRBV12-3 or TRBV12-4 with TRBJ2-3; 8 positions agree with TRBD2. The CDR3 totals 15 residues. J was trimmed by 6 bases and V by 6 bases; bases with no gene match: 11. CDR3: CASRLAALVGDTQYF. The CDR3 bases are TGTGCCAGCAGACTAGCGGCCCTCGTGGGGGATACGCAGTATTTT.

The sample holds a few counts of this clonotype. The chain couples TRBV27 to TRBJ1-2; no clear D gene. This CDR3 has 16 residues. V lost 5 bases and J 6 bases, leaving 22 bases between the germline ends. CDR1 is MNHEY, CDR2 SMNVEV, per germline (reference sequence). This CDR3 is CASSPSTLRRLHGYTF. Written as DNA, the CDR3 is TGTGCCAGCAGTCCTTCGACACTTAGGAGGCTCCATGGCTACACCTTC.

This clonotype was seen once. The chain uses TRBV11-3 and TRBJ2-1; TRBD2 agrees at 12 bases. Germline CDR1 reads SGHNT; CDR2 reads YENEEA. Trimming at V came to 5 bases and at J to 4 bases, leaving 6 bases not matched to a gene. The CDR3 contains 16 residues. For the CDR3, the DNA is TGTGCCAGCAGCAGTCCGGGACTAGCGGGTTACAATGAGCAGTTCTTC. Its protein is CASSSPGLAGYNEQFF.

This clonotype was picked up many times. The CDR3 nucleotides are TGTGCCAGCAGTGAAGCGGGGGGGTCCCAAGAGACCCAGTACTTC. Amino acid sequence: CASSEAGGSQETQYF. The chain carries TRBV2 and TRBJ2-5, with 7 bases identical to TRBD2. V was clipped by 0 bases and J by 1 base; unmatched bases: 2. The V gene's germline CDR1 is SNHLY and CDR2 FYNNEI. The CDR3 contains 15 residues.

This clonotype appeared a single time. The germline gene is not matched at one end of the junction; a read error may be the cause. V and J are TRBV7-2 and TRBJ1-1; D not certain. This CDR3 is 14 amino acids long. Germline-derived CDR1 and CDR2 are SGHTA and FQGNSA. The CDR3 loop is CAGSLGGVNTEAFF. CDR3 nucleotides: TGTGCCGGCAGCTTAGGTGGGGTGAACACTGAAGCTTTCTTT.

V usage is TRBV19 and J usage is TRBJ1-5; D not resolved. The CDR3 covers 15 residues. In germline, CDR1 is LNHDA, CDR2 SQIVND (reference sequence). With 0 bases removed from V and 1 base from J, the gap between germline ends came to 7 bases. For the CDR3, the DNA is TGTGCCAGTAGTATAGATATGGACAGCAATCAGCCCCAGCATTTT. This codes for CASSIDMDSNQPQHF. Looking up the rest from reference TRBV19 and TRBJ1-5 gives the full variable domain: DGGITQSPKYLFRKEGQNVTLSCEQNLNHDAMYWYRQDPGQGLRLIYYSQIVNDFQKGDIAEGYSVSREKKESFPLTVTSAQKNPTAFYLCASSIDMDSNQPQHFGDGTRLSIL.

CDR3 coding DNA: TGTGCCAGCAGACAGACAGGGGGCGTGGCAGGGCAAGAGACCCAGTACTTC. Its protein product is CASRQTGGVAGQETQYF. The chain is built from TRBV7-2 and TRBJ2-5, with 10 bases lining up with TRBD1. Germline CDR1 SGHTA, CDR2 FQGNSA. The CDR3 consists of 17 residues. V gave up 6 bases and J gave up 2 bases; unmatched junction bases: 12.

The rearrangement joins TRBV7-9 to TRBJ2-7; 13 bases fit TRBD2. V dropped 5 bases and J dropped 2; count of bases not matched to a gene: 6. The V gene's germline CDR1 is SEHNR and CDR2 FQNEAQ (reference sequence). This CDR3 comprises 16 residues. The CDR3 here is CASSGLAGVPTYEQYV. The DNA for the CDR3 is TGTGCCAGCAGCGGACTAGCGGGGGTCCCCACCTACGAGCAGTACGTC.

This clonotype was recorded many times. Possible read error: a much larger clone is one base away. The CDR3 region is CASSPTGVNEQFF. In nucleotides, the CDR3 is TGTGCCAGCAGCCCGACAGGGGTCAATGAGCAGTTCTTC. The V and J genes are TRBV27 and TRBJ2-1; TRBD1 matches 8 bases. The germline CDR1 and CDR2 sequences are MNHEY and SMNVEV (reference sequence). This CDR3 comprises 13 residues. After removal of 6 bases from V and 6 bases from J, the junction contained 4 bases not matched to a gene.

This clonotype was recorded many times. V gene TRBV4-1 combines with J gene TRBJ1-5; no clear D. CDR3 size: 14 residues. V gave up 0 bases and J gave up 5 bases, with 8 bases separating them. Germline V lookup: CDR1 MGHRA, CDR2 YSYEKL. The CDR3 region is CASSQERTDQPQHF. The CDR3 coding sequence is TGCGCCAGCAGCCAAGAGCGGACCGATCAGCCCCAGCATTTT.

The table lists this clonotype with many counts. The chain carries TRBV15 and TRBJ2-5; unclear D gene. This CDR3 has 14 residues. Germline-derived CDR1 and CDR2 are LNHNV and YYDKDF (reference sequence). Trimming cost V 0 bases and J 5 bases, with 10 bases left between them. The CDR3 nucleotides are TGTGCCACCAGCAGAGATCGGGTCCGGGAGACCCAGTACTTC. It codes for CATSRDRVRETQYF. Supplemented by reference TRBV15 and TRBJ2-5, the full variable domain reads DAMVIQNPRYQVTQFGKPVTLSCSQTLNHNVMYWYQQKSSQAPKLLFHYYDKDFNNEADTPDNFQSRRPNTSFCFLDIRSPGLGDTAMYLCATSRDRVRETQYFGPGTRLLVL.

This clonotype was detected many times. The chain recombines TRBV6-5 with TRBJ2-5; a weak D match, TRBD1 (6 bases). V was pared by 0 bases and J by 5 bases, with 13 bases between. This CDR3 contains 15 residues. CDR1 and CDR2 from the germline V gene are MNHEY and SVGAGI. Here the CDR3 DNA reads TGTGCCAGCAGTTACTCACCCGGGACAATCGAGACCCAGTACTTC. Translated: CASSYSPGTIETQYF.

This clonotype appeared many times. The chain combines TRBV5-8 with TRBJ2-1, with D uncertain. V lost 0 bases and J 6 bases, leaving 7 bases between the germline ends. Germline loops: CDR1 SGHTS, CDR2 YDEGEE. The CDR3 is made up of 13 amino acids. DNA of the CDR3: TGTGCCAGCAGCTTGGAGATGGGCAATGAGCAGTTCTTC. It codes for CASSLEMGNEQFF. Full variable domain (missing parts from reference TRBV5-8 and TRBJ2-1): EAGVTQSPTHLIKTRGQQATLRCSPISGHTSVYWYQQALGLGLQFLLWYDEGEERNRGNFPPRFSGRQFPNYSSELNVNALELEDSALYLCASSLEMGNEQFFGPGTRLTVL.

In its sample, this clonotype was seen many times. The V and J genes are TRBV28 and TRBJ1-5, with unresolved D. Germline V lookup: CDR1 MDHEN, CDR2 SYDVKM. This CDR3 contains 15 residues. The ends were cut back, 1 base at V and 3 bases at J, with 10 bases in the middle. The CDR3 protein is CASSLSTTLNQPQHF. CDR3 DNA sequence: TGTGCCAGCAGTTTATCGACAACCCTCAATCAGCCCCAGCATTTT.

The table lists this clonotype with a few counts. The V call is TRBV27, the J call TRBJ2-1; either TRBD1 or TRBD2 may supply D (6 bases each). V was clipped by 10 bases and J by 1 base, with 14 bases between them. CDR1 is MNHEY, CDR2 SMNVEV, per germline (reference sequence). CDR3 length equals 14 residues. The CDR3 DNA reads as TGTGCCACCATAAGGGGGGAGTCCTACAATGAGCAGTTCTTC. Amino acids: CATIRGESYNEQFF.

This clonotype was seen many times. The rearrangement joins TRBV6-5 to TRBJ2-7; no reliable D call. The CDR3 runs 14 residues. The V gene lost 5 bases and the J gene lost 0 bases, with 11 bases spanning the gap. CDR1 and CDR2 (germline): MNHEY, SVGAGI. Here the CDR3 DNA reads TGTGCCAGCAGTCACCAGGACGGCTCCTACGAGCAGTACTTC. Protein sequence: CASSHQDGSYEQYF.

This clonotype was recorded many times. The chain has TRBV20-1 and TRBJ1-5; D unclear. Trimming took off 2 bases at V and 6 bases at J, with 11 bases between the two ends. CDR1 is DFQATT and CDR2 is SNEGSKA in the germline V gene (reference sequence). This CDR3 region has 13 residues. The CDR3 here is CSARYPGLQPQHF. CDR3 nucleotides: TGCAGTGCTAGATACCCCGGGCTTCAGCCCCAGCATTTT.

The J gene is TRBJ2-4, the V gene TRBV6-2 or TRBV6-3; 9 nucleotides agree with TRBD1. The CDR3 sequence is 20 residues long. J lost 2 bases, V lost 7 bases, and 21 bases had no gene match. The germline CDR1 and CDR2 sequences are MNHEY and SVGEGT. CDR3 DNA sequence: TGTGCCAGCACTCCCTTTGGGACAGGGCGGAGGCTGGGAACCAAAAACATTCAGTACTTC. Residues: CASTPFGTGRRLGTKNIQYF.

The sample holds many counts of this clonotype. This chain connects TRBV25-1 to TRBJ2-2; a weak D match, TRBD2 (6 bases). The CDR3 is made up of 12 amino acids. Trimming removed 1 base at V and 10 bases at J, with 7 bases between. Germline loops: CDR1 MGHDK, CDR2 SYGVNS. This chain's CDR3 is CASSELAEELFF. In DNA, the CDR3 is TGTGCCAGCAGTGAATTAGCGGAGGAGCTGTTTTTT.

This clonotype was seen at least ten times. The CDR3 DNA is TGTGCCAGCAGTGAAGCGCTTCACGGCCACTACAATGAGCAGTTCTTC. Its translation: CASSEALHGHYNEQFF. This rearrangement joins TRBV2 to TRBJ2-1, with unresolved D. V lost 0 bases to trimming and J lost 3 bases, with 12 bases between them. The CDR3 is 16 amino acids. CDR1 is SNHLY, CDR2 FYNNEI, per germline.